The present T cell receptor (beta chain) was sequenced within a study of T cells in Graves' hyperthyroidism and ophthalmopathy. Background on the study: Prior to any treatment, at the point of initial diagnosis, peripheral blood was collected.

TCR beta CDR3 regions were amplified from RNA transcripts. TCR CDR3 regions were first amplified by RT-PCR with HTBI primers. TCRdb ran MiXCR on the multiplex PCR reads and lists one entry per CDR3 protein. Here the sample spans 300,000 to 450,000 distinct CDR3 sequences, roughly 13% being singletons. Germline V gives CDR1 SEHNR, CDR2 FQNEAQ (reference sequence). Trimming left V 5 bases short and J 9 bases short, with 11 bases between. CDR3 length: 13 amino acids. This clonotype was counted many times. The hyperthyroidism patients had all been newly diagnosed, and their disease duration was under 2 months. Their ages ranged from 18 to 65 years.

The chain links TRBV7-9 to TRBJ1-6; TRBD1 is a possible D gene (6 bases). The sequencing input was blood. This TCR derives from a man younger than 45 with Graves' hyperthyroidism that later progressed to Graves' ophthalmopathy. DNA for the CDR3: TGTGCCAGCAGCGAATTACAGGGTTCACCCCTCCACTTT. It is translated as CASSELQGSPLHF.